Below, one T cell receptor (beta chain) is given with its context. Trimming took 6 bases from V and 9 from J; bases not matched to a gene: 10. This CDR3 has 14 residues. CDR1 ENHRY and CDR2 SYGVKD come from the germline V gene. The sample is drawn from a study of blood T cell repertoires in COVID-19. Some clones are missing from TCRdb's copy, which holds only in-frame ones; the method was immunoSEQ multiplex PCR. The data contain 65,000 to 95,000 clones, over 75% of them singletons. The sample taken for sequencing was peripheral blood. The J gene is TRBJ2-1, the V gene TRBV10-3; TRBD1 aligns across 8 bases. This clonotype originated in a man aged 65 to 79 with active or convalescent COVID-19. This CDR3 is CAIRAGQVLGEQFF. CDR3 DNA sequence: TGTGCCATCAGGGCGGGACAGGTCCTAGGTGAGCAGTTCTTC.